This T cell receptor beta chain is drawn from a study of T-cell memory formation after mild COVID-19 (dated by TCRdb to about 2021). For the wider study: TCR sequence clusters from the two donors were found to be largely donor specific. Longitudinal TCRalpha and TCRbeta repertoire sequencing tracked T-cell clones expanding and contracting after mild COVID-19 in a couple of donors. The cohort was made up of two young adult volunteers, one female and one male, who were previously healthy.

Sequenced on an Illumina NovaSeq 6000. cDNA libraries for TCRalpha and TCRbeta were prepared by 5'RACE using constant-segment primers, with sample barcodes and unique molecular identifiers added. RNA was extracted from every sample with Trizol reagent. Amplification of the libraries took two PCR steps, and the second step added a second sample barcode plus Illumina TruSeq adapters. Libraries were sequenced on an Illumina NovaSeq with 2 x 150 bp paired-end reads. Processing in the source paper ran as follows. With migec v1.2.7, reads were demultiplexed and then collapsed into UMI-guided consensus sequences. Using mixcr v2.1.11, UMI consensuses were aligned to TRA and TRB V and J templates and then assembled into clonotypes. A clonotype was counted as expanded or contracted only when both edgeR and NoisET called the clonotype significant, with the noise models trained on biological replicates. For edgeR calls, a false discovery rate-adjusted p below 0.01 and a log2 fold-change threshold of 1 were applied. As an exploratory analysis of dynamics, max-normalized trajectories of the 1000 most abundant clonotypes were examined by PCA with hierarchical clustering. Separately sequenced CD4+ and CD8+ repertoires were used to assign the CD4 or CD8 phenotype of responding clones. TCRdb cleaned the public reads at Q25 with fastp, built clones with MiXCR and kept in-frame beta chains. When rows share a CDR3 protein, they turn into one entry using the most common DNA and genes. Here the V and J calls rest on TCRdb's processing, not on the authors' analysis. The sample includes 350,000 to 450,000 distinct CDR3 sequences, with about an eighth observed a single time. The ten most abundant clones make up 22% of the sample.

As regards this clonotype: Its antigen specificity is not known. No much larger clonotype is one base removed from it; base qualities were not supplied.

Points the paper makes about the study in general: Contracting CD4+ clones appeared mostly in the CM and EM memory subsets, whereas CD8+ clones were enriched in EMRA. Some responding clones were detected in pre-infection memory, which suggested that pre-existing cross-reactive memory T cells had joined the SARS-CoV-2 response. The study included only a couple of mild cases, and larger cohorts that include severe cases with pre-infection samples were judged to be necessary. From day 15 to 85, contracting clones showed balanced CD4/CD8 phenotypes, whereas a second wave of clones that expanded from day 15 to 37 leaned towards CD4+. SARS-CoV-2 specificity was not confirmed for the second-wave clones peaking on day 37.

PBMCs were isolated by Ficoll-Paque density gradient centrifugation. Reading from cysteine to phenylalanine, the CDR3 counts 16 amino acids. Only CDR3 DNA remains: 48 bases, in frame from the first base. V sheds 10 bases and J sheds 2 bases, leaving 24 bases between their ends. CDR1 SNHLY and CDR2 FYNNEI are derived from the germline V gene. This clonotype originated in a man between 18 and 35 years old who had mild COVID-19 (a few samples of this study predate the infection). The sample titles of this study are shuffled in the database, so cell type and time point are left out; the donor was told from shared clones. The chain couples TRBV2 to TRBJ2-7; TRBD1 could be the D gene, as 6 bases match. Source material: PBMCs or a T cell subset sorted from them (not recorded which). The DNA sequence is as follows: TGTGCCACCGTAAGGTTCTTACAGGGAACCCCCTACGAGCAGTACTTC. Its protein product is CATVRFLQGTPYEQYF.